Presented here are 27 T cell receptor beta chains from one specimen sequenced in a study of cytomegalovirus exposure and HLA in healthy donors. TCRdb's copy holds only in-frame clones and misses some; the assay was immunoSEQ multiplex PCR. Among 110,000 to 150,000 clones, less than 95% were seen once, and the ten largest hold over 1.5%. The material sequenced was PBMCs. The receptors here all came from a young man in good health and CMV-seropositive.

This clone appeared a few times. The rearrangement joins TRBV30 to TRBJ1-6; D remains ambiguous. The CDR3 is made up of 14 amino acids. Trimming removed 0 bases from V and 8 bases from J, with 11 bases in between. Germline V gene lookup returns CDR1 GTSNPN and CDR2 SVGIG (reference sequence). CDR3 loop: CAWSVGRGDSPLHF. For the CDR3, the DNA is TGTGCCTGGAGTGTCGGGCGGGGTGATTCACCCCTCCACTTT.

In this sample, this clone turned up a few times. The gene calls are TRBV2 and TRBJ1-5; maybe TRBD1 (6 bases). Germline V lookup: CDR1 SNHLY, CDR2 FYNNEI. V lost 4 bases and J lost 3, with 16 bases in between. CDR3 length: 16 residues. The CDR3: CASSGIPGHLNQPQHF. CDR3 sequence (DNA): TGTGCCAGCAGTGGGATTCCGGGACACCTCAATCAGCCCCAGCATTTT. Variable domain in full (rest from reference TRBV2 and TRBJ1-5): EPEVTQTPSHQVTQMGQEVILRCVPISNHLYFYWYRQILGQKVEFLVSFYNNEISEKSEIFDDQFSVERPDGSNFTLKIRSTKLEDSAMYFCASSGIPGHLNQPQHFGDGTRLSIL.

This chain connects TRBV28 to TRBJ2-3; possibly TRBD2 for D (6 bases). This CDR3 contains 17 residues. CDR1 and CDR2 (germline): MDHEN, SYDVKM. The V gene lost 7 bases and the J gene lost 0 bases, with 20 bases spanning the gap. The CDR3 region has the DNA TGTGCCAGCACTCAGCCCGGCCTAGCGTTAAGCACAGATACGCAGTATTTT. Its translation: CASTQPGLALSTDTQYF.

The chain has TRBV19 and TRBJ2-7; the D gene is possibly TRBD2 (6 bases). The CDR3 sequence is 14 residues long. Trimming stripped 4 bases from V and 2 bases from J, with 12 bases between. Germline assignment: CDR1 LNHDA and CDR2 SQIVND (reference sequence). CDR3 loop: CASSSGAIAYEQYF. Here the CDR3 DNA reads TGTGCCAGTAGTAGCGGGGCAATAGCCTACGAGCAGTACTTC.

This rearrangement joins TRBV29-1 to TRBJ2-1; D remains unclear. Trimming left V 2 bases short and J 6 bases short, with 8 bases between. The CDR3 runs 12 residues. Per the germline V gene, CDR1 is SQVTM and CDR2 is ANQGSEA. CDR3 region: CSVEPTFNEQFF. The CDR3, as DNA: TGCAGCGTTGAACCGACTTTCAATGAGCAGTTCTTC.

As regards this clone: The identical CDR3 is also encoded by other nucleotide sequences in the sample. The rearrangement links TRBV5-1 to TRBJ2-7; possibly TRBD2 for D (5 bases). Germline lookup yields CDR1 SGHRS and CDR2 YFSETQ. This CDR3 spans 13 amino acids. Trimming pared 0 bases from V and 2 bases from J, leaving 6 bases between. The CDR3 sequence is CASSLAGTYEQYF. The CDR3 DNA is TGCGCCAGCAGCTTGGCGGGGACCTACGAGCAGTACTTC. Full variable domain (outside the CDR3, taken from reference TRBV5-1 and TRBJ2-7): KAGVTQTPRYLIKTRGQQVTLSCSPISGHRSVSWYQQTPGQGLQFLFEYFSETQRNKGNFPGRFSGRQFSNSRSEMNVSTLELGDSALYLCASSLAGTYEQYFGPGTRLTVT.

The gene calls are TRBV18 and TRBJ2-2; 7 bases align to TRBD1. The CDR3 is 14 residues long. The V gene end was trimmed by 3 bases and the J gene end by 7 bases; junction bases not matched to a gene: 5. Germline CDR1 KGHSH, CDR2 LQKENI. The CDR3 bases are TGTGCCAGCTCACCCCAACAGGGGATCGGGGAGCTGTTTTTT. As protein: CASSPQQGIGELFF.

The rearrangement links TRBV27 to TRBJ2-2; D gene uncertain. V was shortened by 2 bases and J by 7 bases, with 8 bases between the two germline ends. This CDR3 has 13 amino acids. The V gene's germline CDR1 is MNHEY and CDR2 SMNVEV (reference sequence). The DNA of the CDR3 is TGTGCCAGCAGTTTAGTTCCAGGCGGGGAGCTGTTTTTT. Its translation is CASSLVPGGELFF.

The CDR3 DNA reads as TGTGCCAGCAGTTTATCCGCACGGGGGGCTGAAGGCTACACCTTC. The encoded protein is CASSLSARGAEGYTF. J is TRBJ1-2 and V is TRBV27, with D tentatively TRBD1 (6 bases). CDR3 length equals 15 residues. V was pared by 0 bases and J by 8 bases, with 16 bases between. Germline V lookup: CDR1 MNHEY, CDR2 SMNVEV (reference sequence).

V is TRBV6-5 and J is TRBJ2-1, with D unresolved. Trimming took 0 bases from V and 9 from J, leaving 18 bases between them. The V gene's germline CDR1 is MNHEY and CDR2 SVGAGI. The CDR3 is 16 amino acids. DNA for the CDR3: TGTGCCAGCAGTTACTCCCTATCGACAATGAGCAGTGAGCAGTTCTTC. The encoded protein is CASSYSLSTMSSEQFF.

The chain joins TRBV11-2 to TRBJ2-1; 7 nucleotides agree with TRBD2. The CDR3 sequence is 16 residues long. Germline V CDR1 and CDR2: SGHAT, FQNNGV. J was trimmed by 7 bases and V by 3 bases; bases with no gene match: 12. The CDR3, as DNA: TGTGCCAGCAGCTTTAGCGGGCGGAGCGGAGATAATGAGCAGTTCTTC. It encodes CASSFSGRSGDNEQFF.

V and J are TRBV27 and TRBJ2-7, with D possibly matching TRBD2 (6 bases). CDR3 size: 15 residues. Germline CDR1 MNHEY, CDR2 SMNVEV (reference sequence). Trimming pared 8 bases from V and 3 bases from J, leaving 20 bases between. CDR3 DNA: TGTGCCAGCGCAGTTTGGGAAGCCGGGAGCTACGAGCAGTACTTC. This sequence encodes CASAVWEAGSYEQYF.

The J gene is TRBJ2-7, the V gene TRBV2; D may be TRBD1 (6 bases). Trimming took off 3 bases at V and 5 bases at J, with 11 bases between the two ends. The CDR3 length is 13 residues. Per the germline V gene, CDR1 is SNHLY and CDR2 is FYNNEI. The CDR3 nucleotides read TGTGCCAGCAGTGACTACAGGGTTAACGAGCAGTACTTC. Protein product: CASSDYRVNEQYF.

The table lists this clone with a count of one. The V and J genes are TRBV4-1 and TRBJ2-1; D unclear. V was cut by 0 bases and J by 0 bases, with 12 bases left in between. The CDR3 totals 17 residues. Germline V gene lookup returns CDR1 MGHRA and CDR2 YSYEKL. The CDR3 DNA sequence: TGCGCCAGCAGCCAAGACCCCTACTTGAGCTCCTACAATGAGCAGTTCTTC. Translation: CASSQDPYLSSYNEQFF.

V is TRBV25-1 and J is TRBJ2-1, with 7 positions matching TRBD1. The junction had 10 bases not matched to a gene; V was cut back by 5 bases and J by 9 bases. The CDR3 extends over 14 amino acids. Per the germline V gene, CDR1 is MGHDK and CDR2 is SYGVNS. CDR3 nucleotide sequence: TGTGCCAGCAGTCACCCGGGACAGCTCACTGAGCAGTTCTTC. Residues: CASSHPGQLTEQFF.

The rearrangement uses TRBV5-1 and TRBJ2-1; 10 bases are a match to TRBD2. Germline values: CDR1 SGHRS, CDR2 YFSETQ. The CDR3 has 16 residues. Trimming at V came to 4 bases and at J to 7 bases, leaving 11 bases not matched to a gene. CDR3 residues: CASSHGPSGSENEQFF. CDR3 nucleotides: TGCGCCAGCAGCCACGGACCTAGCGGGAGTGAAAATGAGCAGTTCTTC.

The chain combines TRBV10-3 with TRBJ2-3; D gene ambiguous. Germline-derived CDR1 and CDR2 are ENHRY and SYGVKD. Trimming shortened V by 8 bases and J by 2 bases, and 11 bases separated the two germline ends. The CDR3 has 13 residues. The CDR3 here is CAIAPEHTDTQYF. Here the CDR3 DNA reads TGTGCCATCGCCCCCGAACACACAGATACGCAGTATTTT.

This sequence joins TRBV19 and TRBJ2-1, with D uncertain. CDR1 is LNHDA, CDR2 SQIVND, per germline (reference sequence). Trimming took off 3 bases at V and 7 bases at J, with 7 bases between the two ends. This CDR3 is 12 amino acids long. In nucleotides, the CDR3 is TGTGCCAGTAGTATCGGTCCAAATGAGCAGTTCTTC. This sequence encodes CASSIGPNEQFF.

CDR3 coding DNA: TGTGCCAGCAGTGACTATTGGGGGGGGAATCGTATCTATAATTCACCCCTCCACTTT. Translated, it gives CASSDYWGGNRIYNSPLHF. The genes are TRBV6-4 and TRBJ1-6; D might be TRBD1 (5 bases). CDR3 size: 19 residues. V was clipped by 1 base and J by 3 bases, with 19 bases between them. Looked up from germline, CDR1 is MRHNA and CDR2 is SNTAGT.

V is TRBV7-2 and J is TRBJ2-7; 11 bases are a match to TRBD2. Germline V CDR1 and CDR2: SGHTA, FQGNSA. Losses at the gene ends were 5 bases for V and 7 bases for J; bases not matched to a gene: 10. The CDR3 loop spans 15 amino acids. The CDR3 loop is CASSQLAGGVGEQYF. DNA of the CDR3: TGTGCCAGCAGCCAGCTAGCGGGAGGTGTAGGTGAGCAGTACTTC.

The V and J genes are TRBV18 and TRBJ2-7; TRBD2 matches 8 bases. The CDR3 length is 14 residues. The V and J ends lost 4 bases and 5 bases, in that order; junction bases with no gene match: 7. Germline CDR1 KGHSH, CDR2 LQKENI. The CDR3 spells CASSRQNGGDEQYF. CDR3 DNA: TGTGCCAGCTCACGACAGAACGGGGGGGACGAGCAGTACTTC.

The rearrangement joins TRBV27 to TRBJ2-7, with 7 bases lining up with TRBD1. The CDR3 covers 14 residues. V gave up 5 bases and J gave up 2 bases; unmatched junction bases: 6. The V gene's germline CDR1 is MNHEY and CDR2 SMNVEV (reference sequence). The CDR3 loop is CASSTGTVPYEQYF. CDR3 DNA sequence: TGTGCCAGCAGTACCGGGACAGTCCCCTACGAGCAGTACTTC.

V and J are TRBV2 and TRBJ2-1; possibly TRBD1 for D (5 bases). The length of the CDR3 is 13 residues. The V gene lost 7 bases and the J gene lost 3 bases, with 10 bases spanning the gap. Germline values: CDR1 SNHLY, CDR2 FYNNEI. The CDR3 sequence is CASNTDSYNEQFF. CDR3 sequence (DNA): TGTGCCAGCAACACTGACAGCTACAATGAGCAGTTCTTC.

The chain uses TRBV5-6 and TRBJ2-2; TRBD1 might be the D (5 bases). CDR1 is SGHDT, CDR2 YYEEEE, per germline. The CDR3 is 17 residues long. V was pared by 3 bases and J by 7 bases, with 22 bases between. CDR3 sequence: CASSSSWGEHARGELFF. CDR3 sequence (DNA): TGTGCCAGCAGCTCGTCTTGGGGCGAACACGCCCGCGGGGAGCTGTTTTTT.

This chain links TRBV4-1 with TRBJ1-1; tentative D call: TRBD1 (6 bases). The CDR3 sequence is 16 residues long. The ends were cut back, 1 base at V and 2 bases at J, with 14 bases in the middle. Germline assignment: CDR1 MGHRA and CDR2 YSYEKL. CDR3 amino acids: CASSQVTGSVNTEAFF. The DNA of the CDR3 is TGCGCCAGCAGCCAAGTTACAGGGTCGGTAAACACTGAAGCTTTCTTT.

V is TRBV6-5 and J is TRBJ1-4; a possible D gene is TRBD1 (5 bases). The CDR3 length is 13 residues. V lost 5 bases and J lost 8, with 12 bases in between. Per germline, CDR1 MNHEY and CDR2 SVGAGI. DNA for the CDR3: TGTGCCAGCAGTCGCGGTACAGGAGAAAAACTGTTTTTT. Protein sequence: CASSRGTGEKLFF.

V is TRBV5-1 and J is TRBJ1-1; TRBD1 matches at 8 bases. Germline lookup yields CDR1 SGHRS and CDR2 YFSETQ. The trim removed 4 bases at V and 1 base at J, leaving 6 bases unmatched. The CDR3 contains 15 residues. CDR3 DNA sequence: TGCGCCAGCAGCCCAGGGACAGGAGAGAACACTGAAGCTTTCTTT. It specifies CASSPGTGENTEAFF.